These 30 T cell receptor beta chains originate from one sample sequenced in a study of cytomegalovirus exposure and HLA in healthy donors. A multiplex PCR was run with 60 Vbeta primers and 13 Jbeta primers. Assay used: immunoSEQ multiplex PCR; TCRdb lists only in-frame clones, some missing. Of around 160,000 clones listed, roughly 78% were seen once; the top ten hold under 3%. The sequenced sample consisted of PBMCs. The receptors were sampled from a man aged 35 to 55 in good health and CMV-seropositive.

V and J are TRBV4-2 and TRBJ1-2; 8 bases fit TRBD1. This CDR3 spans 16 amino acids. CDR1 LGHNA and CDR2 YNFKEQ come from the germline V gene. V gave up 4 bases and J gave up 5 bases; unmatched junction bases: 12. CDR3 loop: CASSLAATGGVYGYTF. The DNA for the CDR3 is TGTGCCAGCAGCCTAGCTGCAACAGGGGGGGTTTATGGCTACACCTTC.

The J gene is TRBJ2-5, the V gene TRBV27, with TRBD2 matching 7 bases. CDR3 length: 14 amino acids. J was trimmed by 9 bases and V by 2 bases; bases with no gene match: 9. CDR1 is MNHEY, CDR2 SMNVEV, per germline (reference sequence). CDR3 residues: CASSLTSAFEAQYF. The CDR3, as DNA: TGTGCCAGCAGTTTAACTAGCGCCTTCGAGGCCCAGTACTTC.

The chain is built from TRBV2 and TRBJ2-1, with 9 bases lining up with TRBD2. Germline CDR1 SNHLY, CDR2 FYNNEI. The length of the CDR3 is 17 residues. The ends lost 3 bases at V and 7 bases at J; junction bases unmatched: 13. The CDR3 spells CASSEALSSGRGNEQFF. The CDR3 DNA reads TGTGCCAGCAGTGAGGCCCTAAGTAGCGGGAGAGGGAATGAGCAGTTCTTC.

The chain uses TRBV14 and TRBJ2-6, with a possible D match to TRBD1 (8 bases). Trimming left V 3 bases short and J 0 bases short, with 18 bases between. The CDR3 loop spans 19 amino acids. Germline CDR1 SGHDN, CDR2 FVKESK. CDR3 coding DNA: TGTGCCAGCAGCCACCTCCGGGACAGGACTAGCTCTGGGGCCAACGTCCTGACTTTC. Residues: CASSHLRDRTSSGANVLTF.

CDR3 sequence reads: CATSRGRRAGHSPLHF. In nucleotides, the CDR3 is TGTGCCACCAGCAGAGGAAGAAGAGCAGGTCATTCACCCCTCCACTTT. The V and J genes are TRBV15 and TRBJ1-6, with D uncertain. CDR3 length: 16 amino acids. Trimming shortened V by 1 base and J by 8 bases, and 15 bases separated the two germline ends. The germline gives CDR1 LNHNV, CDR2 YYDKDF (reference sequence).

The rearrangement uses TRBV7-7 and TRBJ2-1, with TRBD2 matching over 7 bases. The CDR3 consists of 15 residues. The V segment lost 5 bases and the J segment 6 bases; nucleotides outside the gene matches: 10. Germline loops: CDR1 SSHAT, CDR2 FNYEAQ (reference sequence). CDR3 sequence reads: CASSPGTTFANEQFF. The CDR3 DNA reads TGTGCCAGCAGCCCCGGGACTACCTTCGCCAATGAGCAGTTCTTC.

Regarding this clone: The same CDR3 also results from other DNA sequences found in this sample. The V and J genes are TRBV9 and TRBJ2-1; 10 bases agree with TRBD2. The J segment lost 7 bases and the V segment lost 3 bases, leaving 16 bases of the junction unmatched. The CDR3 has 18 amino acids. Germline values: CDR1 SGDLS, CDR2 YYNGEE. In nucleotides, the CDR3 is TGTGCCAGCAGCGCCTCACAGCCACATCTAGCGGGAGAAAATGAGCAGTTCTTC. This sequence encodes CASSASQPHLAGENEQFF.

This clone was observed a handful of times. V gene TRBV23-1 combines with J gene TRBJ2-7; 7 bases are a match to TRBD1. TRBV23-1 is filed as an ORF, its function uncertain. J lost 3 bases, V lost 9 bases, and 11 bases had no gene match. The CDR3 has 14 residues. CDR3 nucleotides: TGCGCCAGTAAATCAGGACAGGTGAACTACGAGCAGTACTTC. Translated: CASKSGQVNYEQYF.

CDR3 bases: TGTGCCAGCAGCTTTCCACAAGAGACCCAGTACTTC. Translated, it gives CASSFPQETQYF. The chain couples TRBV5-6 to TRBJ2-5, with D uncertain. The CDR3 has 12 amino acids. The germline CDR1 and CDR2 sequences are SGHDT and YYEEEE. V dropped 2 bases and J dropped 2 bases, with 4 bases sitting between them.

The V call is TRBV2, the J call TRBJ2-7, with 11 bases lining up with TRBD2. CDR3 length equals 15 residues. The germline CDR1 and CDR2 sequences are SNHLY and FYNNEI. V lost 7 bases, J lost 0 bases, and 5 bases stayed unmatched. Here the CDR3 reads CASKITSGSSYEQYF. The CDR3 DNA is TGTGCCAGCAAAATCACTAGCGGGAGCTCCTACGAGCAGTACTTC.

V usage is TRBV7-8 and J usage is TRBJ2-3; D may be TRBD2 (5 bases). This CDR3 has 15 residues. V lost 8 bases and J lost 0, with 15 bases in between. Germline CDR1 SGHVS, CDR2 FQNEAQ. In DNA form, the CDR3 reads TGTGCCAGCGCTGAGGGCCGCGGAAGCACAGATACGCAGTATTTT. This encodes CASAEGRGSTDTQYF.

The chain recombines TRBV11-2 with TRBJ1-4, with a weak D call TRBD1 (6 bases). V lost 0 bases, J lost 0 bases, and 17 bases lay in between. Germline assignment: CDR1 SGHAT and CDR2 FQNNGV. This CDR3 is built from 19 residues. The CDR3 protein is CASSLDPRRRTATNEKLFF. In DNA, the CDR3 is TGTGCCAGCAGCTTAGATCCCCGCCGGAGGACAGCAACTAATGAAAAACTGTTTTTT.

The gene calls are TRBV9 and TRBJ2-1; 10 bases are shared with TRBD2. The V gene end was trimmed by 3 bases and the J gene end by 8 bases; junction bases not matched to a gene: 8. The CDR3 extends over 15 amino acids. From germline, CDR1 is SGDLS and CDR2 YYNGEE. CDR3 DNA: TGTGCCAGCAGCGCTTCGGGACTAGCGACAGATGAGCAGTTCTTC. It encodes CASSASGLATDEQFF.

This clone was counted between two and nine times. The genes are TRBV5-1 and TRBJ2-3; TRBD2 matches 7 bases. The junction had 13 bases not matched to a gene; V was cut back by 9 bases and J by 0 bases. This CDR3 is 16 amino acids long. Germline V gives CDR1 SGHRS, CDR2 YFSETQ. The CDR3 bases are TGCGCCACCGCGCCGGGGGGAATTCCTAGCACAGATACGCAGTATTTT. Translation: CATAPGGIPSTDTQYF.

In its sample, this clone was seen a few times. The gene calls are TRBV5-4 and TRBJ2-7, with 9 bases that match TRBD1. Looked up from germline, CDR1 is SGHNT and CDR2 is YYREEE (reference sequence). The junction had 3 bases not matched to a gene; V was cut back by 1 base and J by 4 bases. The CDR3 runs 14 residues. CDR3 DNA: TGTGCCAGCAGCTTGAAGGGACAGGGTTACGAGCAGTACTTC. Its protein product is CASSLKGQGYEQYF.

The gene calls are TRBV6-1 and TRBJ1-4; TRBD1 might be the D (6 bases). The CDR3 contains 15 residues. The germline gives CDR1 MNHNS, CDR2 SASEGT. V dropped 6 bases and J dropped 4 bases, with 15 bases sitting between them. The CDR3 bases are TGTGCCAGCAGAAACACGGACAGAGTTAATGAAAAACTGTTTTTT. This translates into CASRNTDRVNEKLFF.

The chain joins TRBV7-6 to TRBJ2-2; D is ambiguous. The V and J ends lost 4 bases and 0 bases respectively, with 3 bases between them. Germline lookup yields CDR1 SGHVS and CDR2 FNYEAQ. This CDR3 has 13 amino acids. The CDR3 bases are TGTGCCAGCAGCTCTACGAACACCGGGGAGCTGTTTTTT. Amino acid sequence: CASSSTNTGELFF.

The chain recombines TRBV5-1 with TRBJ2-5; TRBD2 is a possible D gene (6 bases). Germline V lookup: CDR1 SGHRS, CDR2 YFSETQ. This CDR3 has 14 residues. V lost 0 bases, J lost 8 bases, and 14 bases lay in between. The CDR3 loop reads CASSLAIGGETQYF. In DNA, the CDR3 is TGCGCCAGCAGCTTGGCCATCGGGGGAGAAACCCAGTACTTC.

The chain couples TRBV4-2 to TRBJ1-1; 12 bases are a match to TRBD1. V shed 5 bases, J shed 7 bases, and the junction held 8 bases outside the gene matches. The CDR3 has 15 residues. CDR1 LGHNA and CDR2 YNFKEQ come from the germline V gene. CDR3 amino acids: CASSEGTGGDDEAFF. The CDR3 nucleotides read TGTGCCAGCAGCGAAGGGACAGGGGGCGATGATGAAGCTTTCTTT.

V is TRBV5-1 and J is TRBJ2-3, with 9 positions matching TRBD1. The J segment lost 3 bases and the V segment lost 4 bases, leaving 6 bases of the junction unmatched. The CDR3 is made up of 15 amino acids. Germline V lookup: CDR1 SGHRS, CDR2 YFSETQ. DNA of the CDR3: TGCGCCAGCAGCCGGGGACAGGGAGGGACAGATACGCAGTATTTT. Protein product: CASSRGQGGTDTQYF.

The chain is built from TRBV27 and TRBJ2-1, with TRBD2 matching 7 bases. V lost 6 bases, J lost 2 bases, and 4 bases stayed unmatched. This CDR3 has 14 residues. Looked up from germline, CDR1 is MNHEY and CDR2 is SMNVEV (reference sequence). In nucleotides, the CDR3 is TGTGCCAGCAGCTCACTAGCGACCTACAATGAGCAGTTCTTC. Its translation is CASSSLATYNEQFF.

This sequence joins TRBV6-1 and TRBJ2-3; 7 positions match TRBD1. Germline values: CDR1 MNHNS, CDR2 SASEGT. This CDR3 contains 14 residues. After removal of 8 bases from V and 2 bases from J, the junction contained 7 bases not matched to a gene. CDR3 loop: CASSRTGHTDTQYF. CDR3 sequence (DNA): TGTGCCAGCTCCCGGACAGGTCACACAGATACGCAGTATTTT.

Only a few counts were recorded for this clone. This chain connects TRBV13 to TRBJ1-1; TRBD1 matches 11 bases. With 5 bases clipped from V and 6 bases from J, the junction kept 8 bases outside the gene matches. Germline values: CDR1 PRHDT, CDR2 FYEKMQ (reference sequence). The CDR3 is 15 amino acids. Here the CDR3 DNA reads TGTGCCAGCAGCCTGACCAGGACAGGGGGCGCTGAAGCTTTCTTT. As protein: CASSLTRTGGAEAFF.

On this clone itself: One end of the junction is discordant with germline, which a read error may explain. The rearrangement uses TRBV7-9 and TRBJ1-1; 7 nucleotides agree with TRBD1. CDR1 is SEHNR, CDR2 FQNEAQ, per germline (reference sequence). The CDR3 totals 13 residues. Here the CDR3 DNA reads TGTTCCAGCAGCTTAGCAGGGGGCACTGAAGCTTTCTTT. Encoded protein: CSSSLAGGTEAFF.

The chain couples TRBV5-1 to TRBJ2-3; D ambiguous. The germline V gene has CDR1 SGHRS and CDR2 YFSETQ. V lost 4 bases and J 0 bases, leaving 15 bases between the germline ends. The CDR3 runs 16 residues. CDR3 coding DNA: TGCGCCAGCAGCCTCACCTCACCCACTAGCACAGATACGCAGTATTTT. As protein: CASSLTSPTSTDTQYF.

The rearrangement links TRBV9 to TRBJ2-1; tentative D call: TRBD2 (6 bases). The V and J ends lost 0 bases and 7 bases respectively, with 14 bases between them. This CDR3 spans 15 amino acids. Germline V lookup: CDR1 SGDLS, CDR2 YYNGEE. The CDR3 is CASSVEGGPGNEQFF. CDR3 nucleotides: TGTGCCAGCAGCGTAGAGGGAGGACCGGGGAATGAGCAGTTCTTC.

V and J are TRBV7-9 and TRBJ1-5; TRBD1 might be the D (5 bases). V lost 7 bases to trimming and J lost 0 bases, with 13 bases between them. CDR3 length: 15 residues. Germline CDR1 is SEHNR and CDR2 is FQNEAQ (reference sequence). CDR3 in amino acids: CASNRGHHSNQPQHF. CDR3 coding DNA: TGTGCCAGCAACCGAGGACACCATAGCAATCAGCCCCAGCATTTT. Filled out from reference TRBV7-9 and TRBJ1-5, the complete variable domain reads DTGVSQNPRHKITKRGQNVTFRCDPISEHNRLYWYRQTLGQGPEFLTYFQNEAQLEKSRLLSDRFSAERPKGSFSTLEIQRTEQGDSAMYLCASNRGHHSNQPQHFGDGTRLSIL.

The chain links TRBV4-2 to TRBJ1-5, with 12 bases identical to TRBD1. Germline V gene lookup returns CDR1 LGHNA and CDR2 YNFKEQ. CDR3 length equals 18 residues. Losses at the gene ends were 4 bases for V and 1 base for J; bases not matched to a gene: 8. The CDR3 DNA reads as TGTGCCAGCAGCCTTAGCACCGGGACAGGGGGCAGCAATCAGCCCCAGCATTTT. Its translation: CASSLSTGTGGSNQPQHF.

As regards this clone: At the DNA level, this CDR3 is encoded by other sequences in the same sample as well. J is TRBJ2-7 and V is TRBV14; D unresolved. Germline CDR1 reads SGHDN; CDR2 reads FVKESK. Trimming shortened V by 4 bases and J by 5 bases, and 9 bases separated the two germline ends. The CDR3 loop spans 12 amino acids. The DNA of the CDR3 is TGTGCCAGCAGCCCACGGAGCCACGAGCAGTACTTC. This encodes CASSPRSHEQYF.

The rearrangement uses TRBV6-5 and TRBJ2-7; D is perhaps TRBD1 (6 bases). V was trimmed by 0 bases and J by 3 bases, leaving 12 bases between them. The CDR3 runs to 15 residues. Germline CDR1 is MNHEY and CDR2 is SVGAGI. CDR3 region: CASSYSSLGGYEQYF. DNA for the CDR3: TGTGCCAGCAGTTACTCGAGTTTAGGGGGCTACGAGCAGTACTTC.